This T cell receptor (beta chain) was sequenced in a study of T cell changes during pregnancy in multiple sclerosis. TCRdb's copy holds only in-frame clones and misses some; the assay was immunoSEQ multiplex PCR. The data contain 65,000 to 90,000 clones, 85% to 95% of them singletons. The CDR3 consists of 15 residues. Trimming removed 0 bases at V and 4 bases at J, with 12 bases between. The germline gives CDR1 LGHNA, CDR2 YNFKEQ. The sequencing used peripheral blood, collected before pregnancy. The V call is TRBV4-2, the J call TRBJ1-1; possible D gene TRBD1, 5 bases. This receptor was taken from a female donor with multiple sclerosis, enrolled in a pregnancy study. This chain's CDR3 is CASSQDQGLATEAFF. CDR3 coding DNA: TGTGCCAGCAGCCAAGACCAGGGTTTAGCCACTGAAGCTTTCTTT.